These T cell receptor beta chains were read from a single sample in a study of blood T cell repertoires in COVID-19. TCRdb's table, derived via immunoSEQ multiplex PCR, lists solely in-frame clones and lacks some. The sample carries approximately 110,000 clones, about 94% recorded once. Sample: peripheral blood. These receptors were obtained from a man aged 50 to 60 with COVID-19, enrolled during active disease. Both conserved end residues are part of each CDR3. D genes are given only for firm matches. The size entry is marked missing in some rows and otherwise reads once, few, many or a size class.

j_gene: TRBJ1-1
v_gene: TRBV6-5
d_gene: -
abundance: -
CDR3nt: TGTGCCAGCAGTTACTCGGGCCAGGCGAACACTGAAGCTTTCTTT
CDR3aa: CASSYSGQANTEAFF

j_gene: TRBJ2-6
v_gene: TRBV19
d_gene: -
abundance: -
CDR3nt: TGTGCCAGCGCCGGGTCAACCTTTGGCTCTGGGGCCAACGTCCTGACTTTC
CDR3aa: CASAGSTFGSGANVLTF

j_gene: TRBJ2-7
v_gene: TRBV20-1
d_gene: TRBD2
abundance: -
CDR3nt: TGCAGTGCTAGTCAACTAGCGGGAGGCTACGAGCAGTACTTC
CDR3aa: CSASQLAGGYEQYF

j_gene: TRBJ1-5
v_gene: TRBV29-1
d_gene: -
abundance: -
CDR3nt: TGCAGCGTTGGCAACACCAATCAGCCCCAGCATTTT
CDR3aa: CSVGNTNQPQHF

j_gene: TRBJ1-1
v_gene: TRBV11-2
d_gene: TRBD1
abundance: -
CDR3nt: TGTGCCAGCAGCTTACAGGGGGACACTGAAGCTTTCTTT
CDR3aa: CASSLQGDTEAFF

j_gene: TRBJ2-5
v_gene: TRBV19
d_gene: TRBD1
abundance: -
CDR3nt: TGTGCCAGTAGCATGGGACAGGGGGAAGGAGAGACCCAGTACTTC
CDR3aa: CASSMGQGEGETQYF

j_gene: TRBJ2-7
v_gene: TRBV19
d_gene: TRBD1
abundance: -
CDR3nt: TGTGCCAGTAGTAGCGGACAGGGCGGGTACGAGCAGTACTTC
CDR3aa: CASSSGQGGYEQYF

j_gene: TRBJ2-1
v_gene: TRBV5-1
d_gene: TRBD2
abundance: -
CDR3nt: TGCGCCAGCAGTCCGGGAGGCTCCTACAATGAGCAGTTCTTC
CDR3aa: CASSPGGSYNEQFF

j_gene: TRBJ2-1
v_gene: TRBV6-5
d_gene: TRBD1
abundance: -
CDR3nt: TGTGCCACTACAGGGGGCTCCTACAATGAGCAGTTCTTC
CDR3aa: CATTGGSYNEQFF

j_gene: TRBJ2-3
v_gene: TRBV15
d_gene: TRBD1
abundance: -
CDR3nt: TGTGCCACCAGCAGAGATGGGACAGCCACAGATACGCAGTATTTT
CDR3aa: CATSRDGTATDTQYF

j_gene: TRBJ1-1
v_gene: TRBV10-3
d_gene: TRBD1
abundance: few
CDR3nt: TGTGCCATCAGTGATATGGGACAGGGCAACACTGAAGCTTTCTTT
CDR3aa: CAISDMGQGNTEAFF

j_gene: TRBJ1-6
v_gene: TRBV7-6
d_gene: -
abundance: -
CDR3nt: TGTGCCAGCAGCTTAACAGCTAATTCACCCCTCCACTTT
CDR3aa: CASSLTANSPLHF

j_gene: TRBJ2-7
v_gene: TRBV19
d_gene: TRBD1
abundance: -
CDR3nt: TGTGCCAGTAGTACTCCGGGACAGATCCACGAGCAGTACTTC
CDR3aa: CASSTPGQIHEQYF

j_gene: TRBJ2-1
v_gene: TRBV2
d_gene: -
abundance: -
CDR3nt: TGTGCCTCCCAGGGGATCGATGAGCAGTTCTTC
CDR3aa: CASQGIDEQFF

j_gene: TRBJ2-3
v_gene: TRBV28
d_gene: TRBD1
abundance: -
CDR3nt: TGTGCCAGCAGTTTAGGGGGACAGGGGAAAGATACGCAGTATTTT
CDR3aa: CASSLGGQGKDTQYF

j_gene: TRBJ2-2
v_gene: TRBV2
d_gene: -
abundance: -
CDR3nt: TGTGCCAGCATCCCAGGCGCGAACACCGGGGAGCTGTTTTTT
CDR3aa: CASIPGANTGELFF

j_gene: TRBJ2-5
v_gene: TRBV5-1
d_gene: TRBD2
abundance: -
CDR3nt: TGCGCCAGCAGCTTGGACGGGAGGGTCCAAGAGACCCAGTACTTC
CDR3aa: CASSLDGRVQETQYF

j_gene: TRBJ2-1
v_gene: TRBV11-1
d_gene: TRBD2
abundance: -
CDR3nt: TGTGCCAGCAGCGGATCTGGACTAGCGGCCTGGGATGAGCAGTTCTTC
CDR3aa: CASSGSGLAAWDEQFF

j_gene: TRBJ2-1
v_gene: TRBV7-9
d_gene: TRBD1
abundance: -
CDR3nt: TGTGCCAGCAGCCCCCGGGACAGGGACAATGAGCAGTTCTTC
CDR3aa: CASSPRDRDNEQFF

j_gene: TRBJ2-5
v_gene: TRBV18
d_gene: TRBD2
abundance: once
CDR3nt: TGTGCCAGCTCACTAACGGGACTAGCGGGAGCCCAAGAGACCCAGTACTTC
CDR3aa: CASSLTGLAGAQETQYF

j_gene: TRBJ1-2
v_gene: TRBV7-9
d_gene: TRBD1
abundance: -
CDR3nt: TGTGCCAGCGAATTTGGACAGGGACCTAACTATGGCTACACCTTC
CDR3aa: CASEFGQGPNYGYTF

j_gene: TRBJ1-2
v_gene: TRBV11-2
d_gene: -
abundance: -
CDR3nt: TGTGCCAGCAGCCGGAACTATGGCTACACCTTC
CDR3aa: CASSRNYGYTF

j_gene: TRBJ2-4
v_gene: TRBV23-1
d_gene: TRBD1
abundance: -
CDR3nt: TGCGCCAGCAGTCGCACAGGGGACAAAAACATTCAGTACTTC
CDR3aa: CASSRTGDKNIQYF

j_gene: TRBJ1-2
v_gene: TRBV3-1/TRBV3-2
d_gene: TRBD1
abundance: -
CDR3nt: TGTGCCAGCAGCCTTTGGACAGGGGGCGGCGGGGGCTACACCTTC
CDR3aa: CASSLWTGGGGGYTF

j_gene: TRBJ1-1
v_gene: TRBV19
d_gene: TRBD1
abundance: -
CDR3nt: TGTGCCAGTAGTATACAGGGACAGGGAAATGAAGCTTTCTTT
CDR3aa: CASSIQGQGNEAFF

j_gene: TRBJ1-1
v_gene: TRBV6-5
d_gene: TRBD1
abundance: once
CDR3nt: TGTGCCAGTAGGGGGGGCAGGGGGCCGGAGGCGGCTTTCTTT
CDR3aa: CASRGGRGPEAAFF

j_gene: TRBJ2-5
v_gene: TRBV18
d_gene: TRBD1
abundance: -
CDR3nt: TGTGCCAGCTCACCATCCGGGACAGAAGAGACCCAGTACTTC
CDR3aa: CASSPSGTEETQYF

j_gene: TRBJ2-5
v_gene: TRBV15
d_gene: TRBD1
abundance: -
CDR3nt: TGTGCCACCAGCAGCGGGACAGTGCAAGAGACCCAGTACTTC
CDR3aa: CATSSGTVQETQYF

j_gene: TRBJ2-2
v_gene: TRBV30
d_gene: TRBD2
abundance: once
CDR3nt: TGTGCCTGGGGTTCTAGCGGGAGAGCCGGGGAGCTGTTTTTT
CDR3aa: CAWGSSGRAGELFF

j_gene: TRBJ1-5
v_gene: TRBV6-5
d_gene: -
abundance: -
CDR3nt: TGTGCCAGCAACCAGGGACAACGGGGTCAGCCCCAGCATTTT
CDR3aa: CASNQGQRGQPQHF

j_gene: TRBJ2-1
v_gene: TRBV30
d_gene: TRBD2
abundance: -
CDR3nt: TGTGCCTGGCATGGACTAGCGGGAAGGAGCTCCTACAATGAGCAGTTCTTC
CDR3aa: CAWHGLAGRSSYNEQFF

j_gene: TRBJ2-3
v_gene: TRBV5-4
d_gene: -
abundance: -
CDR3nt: TGTGCCAGCAGCTCTGGGAGTTCCAGAGATACGCAGTATTTT
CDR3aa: CASSSGSSRDTQYF

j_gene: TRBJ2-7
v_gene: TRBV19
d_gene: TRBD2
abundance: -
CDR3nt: TGTGCCAGTAGTCCTAGCGGGACGTCCTACGAGCAGTACTTC
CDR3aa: CASSPSGTSYEQYF

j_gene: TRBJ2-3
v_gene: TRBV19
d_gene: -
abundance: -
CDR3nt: TGTGCCAGTAGTATTGGGGCGGGAAGCACAGATACGCAGTATTTT
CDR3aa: CASSIGAGSTDTQYF

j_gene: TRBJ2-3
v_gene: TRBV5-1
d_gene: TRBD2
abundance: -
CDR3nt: TGCGCCAGCAGCTCCGGGAGGGGGGAGTCCACAGATACGCAGTATTTT
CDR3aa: CASSSGRGESTDTQYF

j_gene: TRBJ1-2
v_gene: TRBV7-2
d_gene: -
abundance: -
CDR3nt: TGTGCCAGCAGCACCGGCGGGGGGGGCAGGTATGGCTACACCTTC
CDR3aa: CASSTGGGGRYGYTF

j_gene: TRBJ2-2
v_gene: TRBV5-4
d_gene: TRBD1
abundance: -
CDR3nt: TGTGCCAGCAGCCCAACCGACAGGGCGAACACCGGGGAGCTGTTTTTT
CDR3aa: CASSPTDRANTGELFF

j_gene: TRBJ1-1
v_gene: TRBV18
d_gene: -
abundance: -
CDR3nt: TGTGCCAGCTCACCACAGGGGGTGAGTACTGAAGCTTTCTTT
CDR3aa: CASSPQGVSTEAFF

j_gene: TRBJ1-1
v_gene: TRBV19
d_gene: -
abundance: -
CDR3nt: TGTGCCAGTAGTATGTGGAGTACGGTATCTGAAGCTTTCTTT
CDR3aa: CASSMWSTVSEAFF

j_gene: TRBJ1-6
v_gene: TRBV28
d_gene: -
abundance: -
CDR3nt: TGTGCCAGCAGCCGACAGGCGAGCTCCTATAATTCACCCCTCCACTTT
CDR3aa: CASSRQASSYNSPLHF

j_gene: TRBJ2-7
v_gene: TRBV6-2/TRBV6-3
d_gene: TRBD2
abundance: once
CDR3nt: TGTGCCAGCAGCTCCTCAGCGGGAGGCTACGAGCAGTACTTC
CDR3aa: CASSSSAGGYEQYF

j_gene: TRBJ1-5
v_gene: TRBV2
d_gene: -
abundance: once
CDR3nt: TGTGCCAGCAGTGAATGGGGGCCCAGCAATCAGCCCCAGCATTTT
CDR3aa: CASSEWGPSNQPQHF

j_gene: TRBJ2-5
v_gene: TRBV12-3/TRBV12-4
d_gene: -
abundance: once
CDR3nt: TGTGCCAGCAGTTTAATACAGCAAGAGACCCAGTACTTC
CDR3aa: CASSLIQQETQYF

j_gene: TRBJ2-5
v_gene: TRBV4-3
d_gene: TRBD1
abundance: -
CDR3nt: TGCGCCAGCAGCCAAGGACAGGGAGAAGAGACCCAGTACTTC
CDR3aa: CASSQGQGEETQYF

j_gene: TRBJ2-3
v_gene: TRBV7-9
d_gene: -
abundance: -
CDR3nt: TGTGCCAGCAGCCCAGGGGCAAGCACAGATACGCAGTATTTT
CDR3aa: CASSPGASTDTQYF

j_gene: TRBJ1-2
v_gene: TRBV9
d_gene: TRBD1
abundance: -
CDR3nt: TGTGCCAGCAGCCCTGCGACAGGGAACTATGGCTACACCTTC
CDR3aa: CASSPATGNYGYTF

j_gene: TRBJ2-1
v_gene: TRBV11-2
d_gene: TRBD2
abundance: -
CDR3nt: TGTGCCAGCAGCTTAGGAGGCGGACTAGCGGGAGGCCGTCGGGAGCAGTTCTTC
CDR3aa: CASSLGGGLAGGRREQFF

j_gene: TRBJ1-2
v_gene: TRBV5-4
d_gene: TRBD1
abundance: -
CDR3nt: TGTGCCAGCAGCTCTGCGGACAGGGGAGGCTATGGCTACACCTTC
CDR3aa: CASSSADRGGYGYTF

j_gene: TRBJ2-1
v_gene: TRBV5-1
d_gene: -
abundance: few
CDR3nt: TGCGCCAGCAAACAGGCCATCTCCTACAATGAGCAGTTCTTC
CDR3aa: CASKQAISYNEQFF

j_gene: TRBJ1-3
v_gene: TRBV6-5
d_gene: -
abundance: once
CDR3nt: TGTGCCAGCAGTTACACGGGAACCTCTGGAAACACCATATATTTT
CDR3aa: CASSYTGTSGNTIYF